The TCR beta chain described here comes from a study of T-cell reconstitution after alpha-beta-depleted transplantation in children. V lost 3 bases and J lost 7, with 16 bases in between. Germline CDR1 and CDR2: MNHEY and SMNVEV (reference sequence). The length of the CDR3 is 16 residues. This sample's TCRbeta library carried unique molecular identifier barcodes. TCRdb re-called the PCR reads with MiXCR, one entry per CDR3 protein. This table has a few hundred thousand distinct CDR3 sequences, 9.9% appearing once. The chain uses TRBV27 and TRBJ1-6, with a possible D match to TRBD1 (6 bases). The sample consisted of PBMCs from the stem cell graft donor, taken from the stem cell graft. The receptor was isolated from a human donor who donated a stem cell graft to a child with SCID. The CDR3 region has the DNA TGTGCCAGCAGTTTGTCAACCGGGACACCAAATTCACCCCTCCACTTT. Amino acids: CASSLSTGTPNSPLHF.